The 20 T cell receptor beta chains listed next were all sequenced from one sample in a study of blood T cell repertoires in COVID-19 (dated by TCRdb to 2020 to 2021). The library was obtained by the immunoSEQ multiplex PCR assay. TCRdb's version of the immuneACCESS table is confined to in-frame rearrangements and falls short of the full clone set. An unresolved V gene accounts for under half of the shortfall where checked; the remainder is of unknown origin. This sample gives 220,000 or so clones in total; more than 70% of them show up just once. Of the sample, 2% to 2.5% falls within the top ten clones. The source material was PBMCs or T cells enriched from blood (not recorded which). These receptors all stem from a woman aged 50 to 60 who had recovered from COVID-19.

This clone was counted only a few times. The V call is TRBV4-3, the J call TRBJ1-2, with a tentative D call TRBD1 (5 bases). The CDR3 length is 13 residues. Germline V gene sequence: CDR1 LGHNA, CDR2 YSLEER. V dropped 4 bases and J dropped 8 bases, with 14 bases sitting between them. The CDR3 sequence is CASSRGAYVGYTF. The CDR3 nucleotides read TGCGCCAGCAGCCGGGGCGCTTATGTCGGCTACACCTTC.

The chain carries TRBV7-6 and TRBJ1-5; D gene unclear. CDR1 and CDR2 from the germline V gene are SGHVS and FNYEAQ. This CDR3 has 13 amino acids. V was trimmed by 1 base and J by 6 bases, leaving 7 bases between them. The CDR3 protein is CASSLGGPQPQHF. CDR3 DNA sequence: TGTGCCAGCAGCTTAGGAGGGCCTCAGCCCCAGCATTTT. The complete variable domain, with remaining parts taken from reference TRBV7-6 and TRBJ1-5, reads GAGVSQSPRYKVTKRGQDVALRCDPISGHVSLYWYRQALGQGPEFLTYFNYEAQQDKSGLPNDRFSAERPEGSISTLTIQRTEQRDSAMYRCASSLGGPQPQHFGDGTRLSIL.

The chain recombines TRBV4-3 with TRBJ1-1; D ambiguous. CDR1 is LGHNA, CDR2 YSLEER, per germline. The CDR3 totals 14 residues. V was clipped by 1 base and J by 5 bases, with 11 bases between them. The chain's CDR3 is CASSQAGGPTEAFF. The CDR3 nucleotides are TGCGCCAGCAGCCAAGCAGGAGGGCCGACTGAAGCTTTCTTT.

The V and J genes are TRBV6-1 and TRBJ2-7; 9 bases are a match to TRBD2. This CDR3 contains 15 residues. The V gene's germline CDR1 is MNHNS and CDR2 SASEGT. The V segment lost 1 base and the J segment 0 bases; nucleotides outside the gene matches: 1. CDR3: CASSEGLADSYEQYF. In nucleotides, the CDR3 is TGTGCCAGCAGTGAAGGACTAGCGGACTCCTACGAGCAGTACTTC.

This clone was observed once. The chain employs TRBV2 and TRBJ1-2, with a possible D match to TRBD1 (5 bases). From germline, CDR1 is SNHLY and CDR2 FYNNEI. CDR3 length equals 14 residues. The ends were cut back, 7 bases at V and 4 bases at J, with 16 bases in the middle. Here the CDR3 reads CASTTGFTSYGYTF. Here the CDR3 DNA reads TGTGCCAGCACAACAGGATTTACCTCCTATGGCTACACCTTC.

Written as DNA, the CDR3 is TGTGCCAGCACCCTACGGGGCTATGGCTACACCTTC. Amino acid sequence: CASTLRGYGYTF. This chain joins TRBV6-5 and TRBJ1-2; D unclear. Trimming left V 7 bases short and J 4 bases short, with 10 bases between. The CDR3 totals 12 residues. The germline gives CDR1 MNHEY, CDR2 SVGAGI.

This clone was observed a handful of times. V is TRBV2 and J is TRBJ1-6; D gene uncertain. Per the germline V gene, CDR1 is SNHLY and CDR2 is FYNNEI. The ends were cut back, 6 bases at V and 10 bases at J, with 22 bases in the middle. CDR3 length: 16 amino acids. The CDR3 nucleotides are TGTGCCAGCAGCTCTTCCACTGACACCTTTCTCTCACCCCTCCACTTT. This translates into CASSSSTDTFLSPLHF.

The CDR3 sequence is CASSFRGGRHEQFF. The CDR3, as DNA: TGTGCCAGCAGCTTCCGGGGGGGCCGGCATGAGCAGTTCTTC. The V and J genes are TRBV5-4 and TRBJ2-1, with 8 nucleotides matching TRBD2. Germline CDR1 and CDR2: SGHNT and YYREEE (reference sequence). CDR3 length: 14 residues. V lost 2 bases to trimming and J lost 8 bases; unmatched junction nucleotides: 6.

The V gene is TRBV4-2, the J gene TRBJ1-3; unclear D gene. The length of the CDR3 is 15 residues. V gave up 0 bases and J gave up 3 bases, with 9 bases separating them. CDR1 is LGHNA and CDR2 is YNFKEQ in the germline V gene. The CDR3 sequence: CASSQDSLDGNTIYF. CDR3 in DNA: TGTGCCAGCAGCCAAGATTCCCTAGATGGAAACACCATATATTTT.

The rearrangement links TRBV7-2 to TRBJ1-1; no definite D call. Germline CDR1 reads SGHTA; CDR2 reads FQGNSA. The CDR3 is 13 amino acids. V dropped 5 bases and J dropped 1 base, with 8 bases sitting between them. CDR3 in DNA: TGTGCCAGCAGCCTCAGACAGAACACTGAAGCTTTCTTT. Protein sequence: CASSLRQNTEAFF.

The chain carries TRBV5-6 and TRBJ2-5; TRBD1 agrees at 9 bases. V trimming: 3 bases; J trimming: 1 base; junction bases outside the gene matches: 7. The CDR3 contains 16 residues. Germline V gene lookup returns CDR1 SGHDT and CDR2 YYEEEE. As DNA, the CDR3 is TGTGCCAGCAGCTCTATACAGGGGGCGAGCCAAGAGACCCAGTACTTC. It specifies CASSSIQGASQETQYF. Complete variable domain (other parts from reference TRBV5-6 and TRBJ2-5): DAGVTQSPTHLIKTRGQQVTLRCSPKSGHDTVSWYQQALGQGPQFIFQYYEEEERQRGNFPDRFSGHQFPNYSSELNVNALLLGDSALYLCASSSIQGASQETQYFGPGTRLLVL.

The V call is TRBV27, the J call TRBJ2-7, with D unresolved. Germline lookup yields CDR1 MNHEY and CDR2 SMNVEV (reference sequence). V lost 1 base and J 0 bases, leaving 4 bases between the germline ends. The CDR3 length is 13 residues. CDR3 sequence reads: CASSLFSSYEQYF. The DNA of the CDR3 is TGTGCCAGCAGTTTATTTAGCTCCTACGAGCAGTACTTC.

This clone was seen once. The chain joins TRBV4-1 to TRBJ2-7, with 9 nucleotides matching TRBD2. Germline V CDR1 and CDR2: MGHRA, YSYEKL. Losses at the gene ends were 3 bases for V and 3 bases for J; bases not matched to a gene: 3. The CDR3 is made up of 14 amino acids. CDR3 sequence: CASSHAAGGYEQYF. The CDR3 DNA sequence: TGCGCCAGCAGCCACGCAGCGGGGGGCTACGAGCAGTACTTC.

J is TRBJ2-5 and V is TRBV18; a possible D gene is TRBD2 (6 bases). This CDR3 is built from 14 residues. Trimming took 4 bases from V and 9 from J, leaving 18 bases between them. Germline CDR1 is KGHSH and CDR2 is LQKENI. The CDR3 is CASSLRGTGLAQYF. CDR3 bases: TGTGCCAGCTCACTCCGTGGGACTGGGTTGGCCCAGTACTTC.

This chain links TRBV28 with TRBJ2-5, with TRBD1 as a possible D gene (6 bases). Germline loops: CDR1 MDHEN, CDR2 SYDVKM. The CDR3 covers 14 residues. Trimming left V 1 base short and J 3 bases short, with 9 bases between. The CDR3 DNA reads as TGTGCCAGCAGTTTATTGGCAGGGGAAGAGACCCAGTACTTC. Protein: CASSLLAGEETQYF.

V and J are TRBV20-1 and TRBJ1-2; D not resolved. The V and J ends lost 5 bases and 8 bases respectively, with 12 bases between them. Germline V gene lookup returns CDR1 DFQATT and CDR2 SNEGSKA (reference sequence). The CDR3 has 11 amino acids. The DNA for the CDR3 is TGCAGTGCTCCCGGTCAGGTCGGCTACACCTTC. Amino acid sequence: CSAPGQVGYTF.

The V and J genes are TRBV25-1 and TRBJ1-1; D is uncertain. The CDR3 spans 15 residues. The germline V gene has CDR1 MGHDK and CDR2 SYGVNS. The ends were cut back, 5 bases at V and 4 bases at J, with 17 bases in the middle. The CDR3: CASSSGRTGITEAFF. CDR3 nucleotides: TGTGCCAGCAGTTCCGGCCGGACGGGGATCACTGAAGCTTTCTTT.

The chain couples TRBV27 to TRBJ2-3; the D gene is possibly TRBD2 (6 bases). V gave up 6 bases and J gave up 5 bases, with 24 bases separating them. The germline CDR1 and CDR2 sequences are MNHEY and SMNVEV (reference sequence). The CDR3 runs to 17 residues. Here the CDR3 DNA reads TGTGCCAGCAGCTCGCTCGGGACTTTGGGTGTAAGAGATACGCAGTATTTT. This gives the protein CASSSLGTLGVRDTQYF.

The V and J genes are TRBV7-2 and TRBJ2-2; 8 bases map to TRBD2. CDR1 is SGHTA and CDR2 is FQGNSA in the germline V gene. This CDR3 contains 14 residues. In DNA form, the CDR3 reads TGTGCACAGCGGGAGCGGGGTGGAACCGGGGAGCTGTTTTTT. Residues: CAQRERGGTGELFF.

The V gene is TRBV7-3, the J gene TRBJ2-7; TRBD2 matches 7 bases. The CDR3 is 15 residues long. The ends lost 5 bases at V and 0 bases at J; junction bases unmatched: 7. Germline V gene data show CDR1 as SGHTA and CDR2 as FQGTGA. The CDR3 spells CASSPLAASSYEQYF. CDR3 DNA: TGTGCCAGCAGCCCTCTAGCGGCGAGCTCCTACGAGCAGTACTTC.